The clone carrying this T cell receptor beta chain was seen only once. Sequencing used immunoSEQ multiplex PCR; TCRdb keeps in-frame clones, though not all of them. Among 400,000 to 450,000 clones listed, approximately 89% were seen once. This sample was taken from a study of blood T cell repertoires in COVID-19. The V segment lost 2 bases and the J segment 8 bases; nucleotides outside the gene matches: 12. Germline lookup yields CDR1 LGHDT and CDR2 YNNKEL (reference sequence). This CDR3 is 17 amino acids long. Specimen: peripheral blood. V and J are TRBV3-1 (or the pseudogene TRBV3-2) and TRBJ1-2, with 12 nucleotides matching TRBD1. This clonotype was obtained from a woman aged 50 to 60 with COVID-19, enrolled during active disease. CDR3 sequence reads: CASSQRGGTGGARGYTF. CDR3 DNA: TGTGCCAGCAGCCAAAGGGGTGGGACAGGGGGCGCGCGGGGCTACACCTTC.